This TCR beta chain was sequenced during a study of blood T cell repertoires in COVID-19. Across the whole study: The origin of the acute and convalescent COVID-19 samples was the United States, Italy and Spain. From T cells, B-cell-depleted T cells, or PBMCs came the material, which was cDNA or gDNA.

The CDR3 extends over 15 amino acids. The germline gives CDR1 SGDLS, CDR2 YYNGEE. V lost 3 bases to trimming and J lost 5 bases, with 14 bases between them. As processed by the authors: Nucleated cell counts were estimated from reference gene primer amplification. The protocol was immunoSEQ multiplex PCR, while the TCRdb copy is restricted to in-frame clones and leaves out a portion. V and J calls and clone size are copied from that table; D and trimming were computed from the DNA. The data contain around 63,000 clones, approximately 87% of them singletons. The source material was peripheral blood. This TCR derives from a woman aged 55-70 years with acute or convalescent COVID-19. This chain joins TRBV9 and TRBJ2-2; D possibly corresponds to TRBD2 (5 bases). CDR3 loop: CASSAPTGGTGELFF. CDR3 DNA: TGTGCCAGCAGCGCGCCGACCGGAGGAACCGGGGAGCTGTTTTTT.